The following is a T cell receptor beta chain sequence with its context. Its specificity is not known. This entry is derived from a study of shared clonotypes between healthy human individuals. Study outcomes and limitations: Naive CD4 clonotypes were shared across a few donors at roughly 4.6%.

The germline gives CDR1 SGHNT, CDR2 YYREEE (reference sequence). This CDR3 comprises 16 residues. Trimming cost V 4 bases and J 1 base, with 17 bases left between them. Investigators spread the genomic DNA of each subset evenly over several immunoSEQ plates. Only in-frame clones appear in the TCRdb table, and some are missing; sequencing was by immunoSEQ multiplex PCR. The repertoire holds over a million clones, around 97% seen once, with roughly 1.1% in the top ten. The receptor's source is a man under 40 in good health. The specimen sequenced was naive CD4+ T cells sorted from blood. Subset indicated: CD45RA+ positively selected. This chain links TRBV5-4 with TRBJ1-1; D gene ambiguous. The CDR3 nucleotides are TGTGCCAGCAGCCCAGACCAAAGACCGAGGAACACTGAAGCTTTCTTT. Translated: CASSPDQRPRNTEAFF.